This is a list of T cell receptor beta chains from one sample in a study of cytomegalovirus exposure and HLA in healthy donors. Using immunoSEQ multiplex PCR, the repertoire was profiled, and TCRdb retains in-frame clones only, with some absent. This table has 200,000 to 250,000 clones, around 90% appearing once. Specimen: PBMCs. These receptors all come from a woman between 18 and 29 years old in good health and CMV-seronegative. The CDR3 runs from the conserved cysteine through the conserved F or W. A D gene is named only where the DNA matches it firmly. Rows may omit the clone size; those that give it use once, few, many or a size class.

size	D	V	J	DNA	CDR3
few	NA	TRBV4-1	TRBJ2-2	TGCGCCAGCAGCCAAGATTCTACTAGCGGGGAGCTGTTTTTT	CASSQDSTSGELFF
once	TRBD1	TRBV28	TRBJ2-3	TGTGCCAGCAGGGGGGCTGGGACAGGAGGCACAGATACGCAGTATTTT	CASRGAGTGGTDTQYF
NA	TRBD2	TRBV27	TRBJ2-1	TGTGCCAGCAGTTTACTACCCCTCCGGGGAGGGGTGGTAAATGAGCAGTTCTTC	CASSLLPLRGGVVNEQFF
NA	TRBD2	TRBV6-6	TRBJ2-1	TGTGCCAGCAGTTGGACTAGTCCGAGCTCCTACAATGAGCAGTTCTTC	CASSWTSPSSYNEQFF
NA	TRBD1	TRBV5-4	TRBJ2-1	TGTGCCAGCAGCAAGGGGACAGATTACAATGAGCAGTTCTTC	CASSKGTDYNEQFF
NA	NA	TRBV4-1	TRBJ1-2	TGCGCCAGCAGCCAGGGGCTGGATGGCTACACCTTC	CASSQGLDGYTF
NA	NA	TRBV14	TRBJ1-2	TGTGCCAGCAGCCAAGCGTCCGGGGGGAGCTCTAGTGGCTACACCTTC	CASSQASGGSSSGYTF
NA	TRBD2	TRBV7-9	TRBJ2-7	TGTGCCAGCAGCTTAGGGGGGGGGCTAGCGGGCCCCTACGAGCAGTACTTC	CASSLGGGLAGPYEQYF
once	TRBD1	TRBV28	TRBJ1-2	TGTGCCAGCGTCCGGGACAGCGGACAAAGCGACTATGGCTACACCTTC	CASVRDSGQSDYGYTF
NA	NA	TRBV19	TRBJ1-2	TGTGCCAGTAGTATAACCCCCCGGAGCTACCACTACTATGGCTACACCTTC	CASSITPRSYHYYGYTF
NA	NA	TRBV21-1	TRBJ1-2	TGTGCCAGCAGCAACAGACGGACAGGGGAAGTCTATGGCTACACCTTC	CASSNRRTGEVYGYTF
once	NA	TRBV5-1	TRBJ1-2	TGCGCCAGCAGCTTGGTACGGGGTCAGGGGTATGGCTACACCTTC	CASSLVRGQGYGYTF
NA	NA	TRBV5-6	TRBJ1-1	TGTGCCAGCAGCGTACAGGGTGAAGCTTTCTTT	CASSVQGEAFF
NA	TRBD2	TRBV28	TRBJ2-3	TGTGCCAGCAGTTTGCGATTAGCGGGAGAGATTAGCACAGATACGCAGTATTTT	CASSLRLAGEISTDTQYF
few	TRBD1	TRBV7-8	TRBJ1-1	TGTGCCAGCAGCTTTACAGGGGAAAACACTGAAGCTTTCTTT	CASSFTGENTEAFF
once	NA	TRBV27	TRBJ1-1	TGTGCCAGCATCGACAGGTTGAACACTGAAGCTTTCTTT	CASIDRLNTEAFF
NA	TRBD2	TRBV18	TRBJ2-7	TGTGCCAGCTCACCCGTACTAGCGGGAGGAGGGGAGCAGTACTTC	CASSPVLAGGGEQYF
NA	NA	TRBV7-6	TRBJ1-4	TGTGCCAGCAGCTTACGACGGGTCGGGGTGAATGAAAAACTGTTTTTT	CASSLRRVGVNEKLFF
NA	TRBD1	TRBV2	TRBJ1-5	TGTGCCAGCAGTGTGGACAGGGGGGCTAATCAGCCCCAGCATTTT	CASSVDRGANQPQHF
once	NA	TRBV5-6	TRBJ1-5	TGTGCCAGCAGCTTGAGGAGGGGCGGGCAGCCCCAGCATTTT	CASSLRRGGQPQHF
NA	TRBD2	TRBV19	TRBJ2-1	TGTGCCAGTAGTTTTCGACTAGCGGGAGACCAAGGGCAGACAGGGGAGCAGTTCTTC	CASSFRLAGDQGQTGEQFF
NA	TRBD1	TRBV29-1	TRBJ1-2	TGCAGCGTTGATAGGGACAGGGGTTTGGGCTATGGCTACACCTTC	CSVDRDRGLGYGYTF
NA	NA	TRBV9	TRBJ1-1	TGTGCCAGCAGCGTAGTGGACATATCGAACACTGAAGCTTTCTTT	CASSVVDISNTEAFF
NA	NA	TRBV5-7	TRBJ2-1	TGTGCCAGCAGCCAGGGGGGCTTGTTTTGCGGGATCGGCAATGAGCAGTTCTTC	CASSQGGLFCGIGNEQFF
NA	TRBD2	TRBV7-3	TRBJ2-1	TGTGCCAGCAGCTTAAAGATTGGCGGGAGGGAGAACAATGAGCAGTTCTTC	CASSLKIGGRENNEQFF
NA	NA	TRBV7-2	TRBJ2-7	TGTGCCAGCAGCTTAGGGCCACAAAACTACGAGCAGTACTTC	CASSLGPQNYEQYF
NA	TRBD2	TRBV6-5	TRBJ2-5	TGTGCCAGCAGCACTCCGGGACTAGCGGGAGAGACCCAGTACTTC	CASSTPGLAGETQYF
many	TRBD1	TRBV7-2	TRBJ1-5	TGTGCCAGCAGCTCACGCTGGACAGGGGATCAGCCCCAGCATTTT	CASSSRWTGDQPQHF
once	NA	TRBV5-1	TRBJ2-6	TGCGCCAGCAGCGAGGGAGCCACTGGGGCCAACGTCCTGACTTTC	CASSEGATGANVLTF
once	TRBD1	TRBV5-1	TRBJ1-1	TGCGCCAGCAGACAGGGGACGAACACTGAAGCTTTCTTT	CASRQGTNTEAFF